One and the same sample provided the 21 T cell receptor beta chains below, sequenced in a study of blood T cell repertoires in COVID-19. Using immunoSEQ multiplex PCR, the repertoire was profiled, and TCRdb retains in-frame clones only, with some absent. This table has 150,000 or so clones, approximately 80% appearing once. Sequenced input: PBMCs or T cells enriched from blood (not recorded which). The source is a woman aged 45-65 years who had recovered from COVID-19.

This clone was seen a few times. This CDR3 reads CAAQGVGSSSPLHF. The CDR3 region has the DNA TGTGCCGCGCAGGGGGTTGGAAGCTCTTCACCCCTCCACTTT. V gene TRBV19 combines with J gene TRBJ1-6; TRBD1 matches 7 bases. The germline gives CDR1 LNHDA, CDR2 SQIVND (reference sequence). With 11 bases clipped from V and 9 bases from J, the junction kept 13 bases outside the gene matches. The CDR3 runs 14 residues.

The V call is TRBV5-1, the J call TRBJ1-6; D perhaps matches TRBD1 (5 bases). V lost 1 base to trimming and J lost 6 bases, with 14 bases between them. The CDR3 length is 16 residues. Germline CDR1 reads SGHRS; CDR2 reads YFSETQ. CDR3: CASSLLSGGANSPLHF. CDR3 nucleotide sequence: TGCGCCAGCAGCTTGCTATCAGGAGGGGCTAATTCACCCCTCCACTTT.

The V call is TRBV14, the J call TRBJ1-2; D unresolved. Germline V CDR1 and CDR2: SGHDN, FVKESK. The length of the CDR3 is 14 residues. Trimming pared 0 bases from V and 4 bases from J, leaving 9 bases between. DNA for the CDR3: TGTGCCAGCAGCCAAGATTTGTTCGGCTATGGCTACACCTTC. It codes for CASSQDLFGYGYTF.

This chain joins TRBV6-6 and TRBJ1-5, with D possibly matching TRBD1 (5 bases). The V end lost 0 bases, the J end lost 6 bases, and 12 bases lay between the germline ends. The CDR3 loop spans 15 amino acids. Germline V gene lookup returns CDR1 MNHNY and CDR2 SVGAGI (reference sequence). CDR3 loop: CASSYSGGMGQPQHF. CDR3 bases: TGTGCCAGCAGTTACTCGGGGGGGATGGGTCAGCCCCAGCATTTT.

This chain joins TRBV11-3 and TRBJ2-2; D is ambiguous. CDR3 length: 13 residues. V lost 5 bases and J lost 7, with 11 bases in between. Germline loops: CDR1 SGHNT, CDR2 YENEEA. The CDR3 DNA reads as TGTGCCAGCAGCCCTCAGGTGAACGGGGAGCTGTTTTTT. It codes for CASSPQVNGELFF.

The gene calls are TRBV5-1 and TRBJ2-7; D possibly corresponds to TRBD2 (5 bases). The CDR3 has 15 amino acids. Germline V gene sequence: CDR1 SGHRS, CDR2 YFSETQ. V dropped 0 bases and J dropped 3 bases, with 13 bases sitting between them. The CDR3 here is CASSLVAGALYEQYV. The CDR3 DNA sequence: TGCGCCAGCAGCTTGGTGGCGGGTGCTCTCTACGAGCAGTACGTC.

The V and J genes are TRBV9 and TRBJ2-5; TRBD2 matches at 10 bases. This CDR3 has 15 residues. Unmatched junction bases numbered 5, after V lost 4 bases and J lost 2 bases. The V gene's germline CDR1 is SGDLS and CDR2 YYNGEE. Here the CDR3 DNA reads TGTGCCAGCAGCTTACTAGCGGGAACACAAGAGACCCAGTACTTC. Translated, it gives CASSLLAGTQETQYF.

The genes are TRBV5-1 and TRBJ1-1; possible D gene TRBD1, 5 bases. Germline assignment: CDR1 SGHRS and CDR2 YFSETQ. This CDR3 has 13 residues. Trimming took 4 bases from V and 5 from J, leaving 12 bases between them. CDR3 protein: CASSPDGGTEAFF. The CDR3 DNA reads TGCGCCAGCAGCCCTGACGGGGGTACTGAAGCTTTCTTT.

This clone was detected only a few times. The rearrangement links TRBV5-8 to TRBJ2-3; 8 nucleotides align to TRBD1. V lost 4 bases to trimming and J lost 2 bases; unmatched junction nucleotides: 6. Germline CDR1 reads SGHTS; CDR2 reads YDEGEE. The CDR3 is 15 residues long. DNA for the CDR3: TGTGCCAGCAGCATTGGACAGGGCACCACAGATACGCAGTATTTT. As protein: CASSIGQGTTDTQYF.

The chain employs TRBV7-6 and TRBJ1-2; 9 bases are a match to TRBD1. CDR1 is SGHVS, CDR2 FNYEAQ, per germline. Trimming at V came to 1 base and at J to 1 base, leaving 13 bases not matched to a gene. The CDR3 is 19 amino acids. CDR3 nucleotide sequence: TGTGCCAGCAGCTTAGAACCATGGGGTACAGGGGGCGATAACTATGGCTACACCTTC. Protein product: CASSLEPWGTGGDNYGYTF.

CDR3 loop: CASSYSGSSYNEQFF. In DNA, the CDR3 is TGTGCCAGCAGTTACTCCGGGAGCTCCTACAATGAGCAGTTCTTC. This chain connects TRBV6-5 to TRBJ2-1; tentatively, D is TRBD2 (6 bases). V was shortened by 0 bases and J by 0 bases, with 6 bases between the two germline ends. The V gene's germline CDR1 is MNHEY and CDR2 SVGAGI. The CDR3 contains 15 residues.

The J gene is TRBJ1-3, the V gene TRBV29-1; 7 bases are shared with TRBD1. J gave up 4 bases and V 6 bases, and 3 bases lay outside the gene matches. This CDR3 has 12 amino acids. Germline assignment: CDR1 SQVTM and CDR2 ANQGSEA. The CDR3 loop is CSVGQMGNTIYF. For the CDR3, the DNA is TGCAGCGTGGGACAGATGGGAAACACCATATATTTT.

In its sample, this clone was seen once. This chain links TRBV19 with TRBJ2-1; the D gene is possibly TRBD2 (6 bases). CDR3 length: 17 residues. The germline gives CDR1 LNHDA, CDR2 SQIVND (reference sequence). Trimming stripped 2 bases from V and 7 bases from J, with 21 bases between. The CDR3 protein is CASSIFWGEILRNEQFF. DNA for the CDR3: TGTGCCAGTAGTATATTTTGGGGGGAGATCCTCAGAAATGAGCAGTTCTTC. Using reference TRBV19 and TRBJ2-1 for the parts outside the CDR3, the full variable domain is DGGITQSPKYLFRKEGQNVTLSCEQNLNHDAMYWYRQDPGQGLRLIYYSQIVNDFQKGDIAEGYSVSREKKESFPLTVTSAQKNPTAFYLCASSIFWGEILRNEQFFGPGTRLTVL.

The chain is built from TRBV2 and TRBJ1-2, with unresolved D. This CDR3 is built from 16 residues. Germline-derived CDR1 and CDR2 are SNHLY and FYNNEI. V lost 4 bases and J 2 bases, leaving 17 bases between the germline ends. The CDR3 is CASSAGTPNANYGYTF. CDR3 DNA: TGTGCCAGCAGTGCGGGTACTCCAAACGCCAACTATGGCTACACCTTC.

The chain recombines TRBV10-3 with TRBJ2-1, with 7 bases fitting TRBD2. CDR1 is ENHRY and CDR2 is SYGVKD in the germline V gene. The length of the CDR3 is 15 residues. Losses at the gene ends were 0 bases for V and 7 bases for J; bases not matched to a gene: 6. CDR3 protein: CAISESIWGGNEQFF. In DNA form, the CDR3 reads TGTGCCATCAGTGAGTCGATCTGGGGAGGGAATGAGCAGTTCTTC.

This chain joins TRBV18 and TRBJ1-4, with TRBD1 matching over 7 bases. The CDR3 is made up of 15 amino acids. CDR1 and CDR2 from the germline V gene are KGHSH and LQKENI. The ends lost 5 bases at V and 4 bases at J; junction bases unmatched: 7. The CDR3 loop is CASSFSGTDNEKLFF. DNA of the CDR3: TGTGCCAGCTCATTTTCCGGGACAGATAATGAAAAACTGTTTTTT.

The V and J genes are TRBV14 and TRBJ1-1; perhaps TRBD1 as D (5 bases). The V gene lost 3 bases and the J gene lost 5 bases, with 19 bases spanning the gap. Germline CDR1 SGHDN, CDR2 FVKESK. CDR3 size: 16 residues. As DNA, the CDR3 is TGTGCCAGCAGCCACCTCGGGGGGTCGACGCGGACTGAAGCTTTCTTT. Encoded protein: CASSHLGGSTRTEAFF.

The chain is built from TRBV28 and TRBJ2-7; 12 nucleotides match TRBD2. This CDR3 region has 15 residues. Losses at the gene ends were 2 bases for V and 3 bases for J; bases not matched to a gene: 2. In germline, CDR1 is MDHEN, CDR2 SYDVKM. CDR3 loop: CASSLPTSGGYEQYF. DNA for the CDR3: TGTGCCAGCAGTTTACCGACTAGCGGGGGCTACGAGCAGTACTTC.

V and J are TRBV10-3 and TRBJ2-3; TRBD1 matches at 7 bases. The CDR3 loop spans 16 amino acids. The trim removed 9 bases at V and 0 bases at J, leaving 12 bases unmatched. Germline CDR1 and CDR2: ENHRY and SYGVKD. DNA for the CDR3: TGTGCCATACGGCCTTCGGGACAGACTAGCACAGATACGCAGTATTTT. It specifies CAIRPSGQTSTDTQYF.

The V call is TRBV23-1, the J call TRBJ1-2; D is uncertain. TRBV23-1 is designated an ORF whose function remains uncertain. The CDR3 runs to 19 residues. With 4 bases removed from V and 2 bases from J, the gap between germline ends came to 26 bases. The CDR3 protein is CASSRSKPRHPTLNYGYTF. The CDR3 nucleotides are TGCGCCAGCAGTCGATCAAAACCCCGACACCCTACCCTCAACTATGGCTACACCTTC.

The chain couples TRBV5-6 to TRBJ1-2; no clear D gene. V was trimmed by 2 bases and J by 5 bases, leaving 7 bases between them. CDR1 is SGHDT, CDR2 YYEEEE, per germline. The CDR3 runs to 12 residues. Here the CDR3 reads CASSFSPYGYTF. DNA for the CDR3: TGTGCCAGCAGCTTTTCTCCTTATGGCTACACCTTC.